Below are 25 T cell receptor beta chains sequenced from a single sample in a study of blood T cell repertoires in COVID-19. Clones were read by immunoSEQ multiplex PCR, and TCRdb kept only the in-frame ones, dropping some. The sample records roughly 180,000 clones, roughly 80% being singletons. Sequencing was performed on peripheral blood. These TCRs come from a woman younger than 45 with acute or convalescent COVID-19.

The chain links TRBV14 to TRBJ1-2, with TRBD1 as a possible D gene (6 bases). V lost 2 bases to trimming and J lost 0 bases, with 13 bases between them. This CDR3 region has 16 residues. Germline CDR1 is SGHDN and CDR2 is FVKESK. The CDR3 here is CASSQYSRGTNYGYTF. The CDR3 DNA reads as TGTGCCAGCAGCCAATATTCAAGGGGGACTAACTATGGCTACACCTTC.

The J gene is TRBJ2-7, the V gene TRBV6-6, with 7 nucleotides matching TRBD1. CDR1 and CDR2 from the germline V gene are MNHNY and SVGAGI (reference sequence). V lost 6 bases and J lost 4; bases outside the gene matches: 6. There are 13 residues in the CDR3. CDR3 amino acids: CASSFGTVYEQYF. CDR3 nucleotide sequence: TGTGCCAGCAGCTTCGGGACAGTTTACGAGCAGTACTTC.

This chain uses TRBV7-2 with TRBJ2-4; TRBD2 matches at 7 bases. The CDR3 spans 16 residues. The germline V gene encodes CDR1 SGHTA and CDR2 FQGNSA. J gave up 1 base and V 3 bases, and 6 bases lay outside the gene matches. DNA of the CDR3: TGTGCCAGCAGCTTCCAGGGAGGGAGTGCCAAAAACATTCAGTACTTC. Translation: CASSFQGGSAKNIQYF.

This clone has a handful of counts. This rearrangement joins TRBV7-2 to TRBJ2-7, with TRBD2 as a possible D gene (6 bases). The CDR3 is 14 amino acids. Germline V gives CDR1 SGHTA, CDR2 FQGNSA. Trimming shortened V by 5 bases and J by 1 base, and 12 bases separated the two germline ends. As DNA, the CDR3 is TGTGCCAGCAGCCGGGGGTCCCTATCCTACGAGCAGTACTTC. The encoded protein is CASSRGSLSYEQYF.

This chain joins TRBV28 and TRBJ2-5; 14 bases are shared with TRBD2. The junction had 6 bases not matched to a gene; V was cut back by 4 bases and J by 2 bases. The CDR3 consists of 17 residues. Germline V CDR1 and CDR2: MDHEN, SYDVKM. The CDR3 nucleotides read TGTGCCAGCAGTTCCACCCGACTAGCGGGAGGGCAAGAGACCCAGTACTTC. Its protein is CASSSTRLAGGQETQYF.

The CDR3 protein is CASSPSDRLEKLFF. Written as DNA, the CDR3 is TGTGCCAGCAGCCCATCGGACAGACTAGAAAAACTGTTTTTT. V gene TRBV5-4 combines with J gene TRBJ1-4, with D tentatively TRBD1 (6 bases). The CDR3 has 14 amino acids. CDR1 SGHNT and CDR2 YYREEE come from the germline V gene (reference sequence). V was cut by 4 bases and J by 8 bases, with 15 bases left in between.

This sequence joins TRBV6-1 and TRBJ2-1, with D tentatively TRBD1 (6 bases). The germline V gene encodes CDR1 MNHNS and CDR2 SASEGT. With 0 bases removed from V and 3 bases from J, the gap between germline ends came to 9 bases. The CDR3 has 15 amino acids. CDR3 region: CASSEAKGDYNEQFF. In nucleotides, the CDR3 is TGTGCCAGCAGTGAAGCGAAGGGGGACTACAATGAGCAGTTCTTC.

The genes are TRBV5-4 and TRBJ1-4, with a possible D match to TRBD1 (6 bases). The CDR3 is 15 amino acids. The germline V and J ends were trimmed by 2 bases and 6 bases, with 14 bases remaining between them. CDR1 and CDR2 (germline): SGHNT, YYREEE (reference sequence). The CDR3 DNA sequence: TGTGCCAGCAGCTTCTCCAGGGGAAAGGATGAAAAACTGTTTTTT. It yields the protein CASSFSRGKDEKLFF.

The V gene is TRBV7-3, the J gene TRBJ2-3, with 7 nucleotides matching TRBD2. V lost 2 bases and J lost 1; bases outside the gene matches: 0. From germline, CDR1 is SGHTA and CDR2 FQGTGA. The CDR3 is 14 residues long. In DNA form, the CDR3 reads TGTGCCAGCAGCTTACTAGCGGGCACAGATACGCAGTATTTT. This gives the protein CASSLLAGTDTQYF.

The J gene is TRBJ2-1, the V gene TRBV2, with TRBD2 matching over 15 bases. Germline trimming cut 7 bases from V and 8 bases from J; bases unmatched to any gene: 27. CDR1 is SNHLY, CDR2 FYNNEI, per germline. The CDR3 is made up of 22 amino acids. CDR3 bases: TGTGCCAGCACAGGGGGGACAGTCCACCCCGGACTAGCGGGAGGGCCCTTCGATGAGCAGTTCTTC. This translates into CASTGGTVHPGLAGGPFDEQFF.

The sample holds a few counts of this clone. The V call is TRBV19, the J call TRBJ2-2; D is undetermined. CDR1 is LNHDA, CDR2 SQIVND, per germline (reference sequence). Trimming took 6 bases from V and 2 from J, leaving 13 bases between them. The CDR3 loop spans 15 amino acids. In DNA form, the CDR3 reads TGTGCCAGTAGCTCCGAGCTTCTTAACACCGGGGAGCTGTTTTTT. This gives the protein CASSSELLNTGELFF.

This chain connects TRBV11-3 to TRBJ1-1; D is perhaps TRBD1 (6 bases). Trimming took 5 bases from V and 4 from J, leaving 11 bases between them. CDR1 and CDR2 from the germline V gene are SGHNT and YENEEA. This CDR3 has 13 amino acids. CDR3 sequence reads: CASSKAGVTEAFF. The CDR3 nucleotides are TGTGCCAGCAGCAAAGCAGGGGTCACTGAAGCTTTCTTT.

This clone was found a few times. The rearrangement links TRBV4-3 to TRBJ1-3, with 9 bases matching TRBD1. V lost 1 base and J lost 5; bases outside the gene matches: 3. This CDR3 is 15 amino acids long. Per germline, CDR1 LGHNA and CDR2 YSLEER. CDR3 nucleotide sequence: TGCGCCAGCAGCCAAGGTACAGGGGGCCGAAACACCATATATTTT. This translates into CASSQGTGGRNTIYF.

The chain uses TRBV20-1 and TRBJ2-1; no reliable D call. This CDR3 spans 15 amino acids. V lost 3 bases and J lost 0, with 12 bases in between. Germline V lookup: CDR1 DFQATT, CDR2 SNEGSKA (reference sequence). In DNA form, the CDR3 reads TGCAGTGCTAGTTCGCTAGTAGCCTCCTACAATGAGCAGTTCTTC. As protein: CSASSLVASYNEQFF.

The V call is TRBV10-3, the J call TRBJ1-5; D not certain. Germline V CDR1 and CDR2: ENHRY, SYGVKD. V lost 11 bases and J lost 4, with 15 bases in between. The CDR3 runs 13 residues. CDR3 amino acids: CAASPGVNQPQHF. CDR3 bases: TGTGCCGCCTCCCCCGGGGTGAATCAGCCCCAGCATTTT.

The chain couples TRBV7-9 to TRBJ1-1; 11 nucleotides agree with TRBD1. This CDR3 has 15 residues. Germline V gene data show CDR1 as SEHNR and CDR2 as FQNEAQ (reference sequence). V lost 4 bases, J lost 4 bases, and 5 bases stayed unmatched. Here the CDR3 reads CASSYSGTGGTEAFF. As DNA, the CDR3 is TGTGCCAGCAGCTACTCCGGGACAGGGGGCACTGAAGCTTTCTTT.

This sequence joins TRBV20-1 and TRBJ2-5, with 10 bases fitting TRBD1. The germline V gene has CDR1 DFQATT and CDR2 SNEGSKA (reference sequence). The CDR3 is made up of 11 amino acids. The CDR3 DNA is TGCAGCGGGACAGGGGAGGAGACCCAGTACTTC. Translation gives CSGTGEETQYF.

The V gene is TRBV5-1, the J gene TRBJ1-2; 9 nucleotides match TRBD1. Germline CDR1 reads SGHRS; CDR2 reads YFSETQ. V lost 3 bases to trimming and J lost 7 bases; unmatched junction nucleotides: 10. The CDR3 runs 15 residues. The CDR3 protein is CASSSSGTGSPGYTF. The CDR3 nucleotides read TGCGCCAGCAGCTCGTCCGGGACAGGGTCTCCTGGCTACACCTTC.

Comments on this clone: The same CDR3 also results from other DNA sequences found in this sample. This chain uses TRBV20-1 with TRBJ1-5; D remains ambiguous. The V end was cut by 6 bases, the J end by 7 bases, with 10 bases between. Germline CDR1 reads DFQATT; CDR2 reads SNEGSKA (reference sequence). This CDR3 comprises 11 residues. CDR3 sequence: CSARAGQPQHF. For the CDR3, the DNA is TGCAGTGCCCGGGCGGGACAGCCCCAGCATTTT.

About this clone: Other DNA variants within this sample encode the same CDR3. The CDR3 is CASSPSGTDTQYF. In nucleotides, the CDR3 is TGTGCCAGCAGCCCTAGCGGCACAGATACGCAGTATTTT. This chain joins TRBV12-3 or TRBV12-4 and TRBJ2-3; D may be TRBD2 (6 bases). This CDR3 spans 13 amino acids. V lost 6 bases to trimming and J lost 1 base, with 8 bases between them.

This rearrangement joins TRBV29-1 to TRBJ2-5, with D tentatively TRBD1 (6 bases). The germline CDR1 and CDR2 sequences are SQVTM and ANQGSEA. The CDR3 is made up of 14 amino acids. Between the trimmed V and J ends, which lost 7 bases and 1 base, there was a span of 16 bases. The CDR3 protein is CSAGRTVLQETQYF. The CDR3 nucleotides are TGCAGCGCCGGAAGGACAGTCCTCCAAGAGACCCAGTACTTC. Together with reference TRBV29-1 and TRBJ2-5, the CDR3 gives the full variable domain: SAVISQKPSRDICQRGTSLTIQCQVDSQVTMMFWYRQQPGQSLTLIATANQGSEATYESGFVIDKFPISRPNLTFSTLTVSNMSPEDSSIYLCSAGRTVLQETQYFGPGTRLLVL.

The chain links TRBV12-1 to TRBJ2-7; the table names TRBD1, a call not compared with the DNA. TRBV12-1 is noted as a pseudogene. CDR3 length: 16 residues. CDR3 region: CASSSDRGRELLEQYF. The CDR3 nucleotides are TGTGCCAGCAGCTCCGACAGGGGGAGGGAACTTTTGGAGCAGTACTTC.

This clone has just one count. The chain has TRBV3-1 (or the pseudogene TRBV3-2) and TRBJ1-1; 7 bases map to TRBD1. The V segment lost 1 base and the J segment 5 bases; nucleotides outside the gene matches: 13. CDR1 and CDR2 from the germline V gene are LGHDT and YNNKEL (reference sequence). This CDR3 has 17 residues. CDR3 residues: CASSQVGSTGVGTEAFF. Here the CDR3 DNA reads TGTGCCAGCAGCCAAGTCGGTTCAACAGGGGTCGGGACTGAAGCTTTCTTT.

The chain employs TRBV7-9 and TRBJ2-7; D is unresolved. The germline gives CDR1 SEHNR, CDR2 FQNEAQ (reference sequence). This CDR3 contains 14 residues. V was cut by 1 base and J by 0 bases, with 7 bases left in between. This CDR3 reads CASSLGGGSYEQYF. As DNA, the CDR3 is TGTGCCAGCAGCTTAGGTGGCGGCTCCTACGAGCAGTACTTC. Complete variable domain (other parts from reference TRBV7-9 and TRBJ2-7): DTGVSQNPRHKITKRGQNVTFRCDPISEHNRLYWYRQTLGQGPEFLTYFQNEAQLEKSRLLSDRFSAERPKGSFSTLEIQRTEQGDSAMYLCASSLGGGSYEQYFGPGTRLTVT.

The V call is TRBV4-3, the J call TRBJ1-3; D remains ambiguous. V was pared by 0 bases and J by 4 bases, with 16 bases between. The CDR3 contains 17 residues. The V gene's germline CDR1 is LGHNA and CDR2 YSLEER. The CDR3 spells CASSQEIARGRGNTIYF. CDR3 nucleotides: TGCGCCAGCAGCCAAGAAATTGCGCGAGGGAGGGGAAACACCATATATTTT.